This is a list of T cell receptor beta chains from one sample in a study of shared T cell receptors in the human thymus. Sequencing used immunoSEQ multiplex PCR; TCRdb keeps in-frame clones, though not all of them. The table includes about 660,000 clones, roughly 86% detected once. Another study also made use of these data, one on human thymus T cells.

The sample consisted of thymocytes. The receptor set was obtained from a boy less than two years old with a congenital heart defect. CDR3s include the opening cysteine and the closing phenylalanine or tryptophan. Each record gives: D gene, J gene, V gene, clone size, CDR3 protein, CDR3 DNA. A D gene is named only where the DNA matches it firmly. Clone size is not always given. Where it is, it says once, few, many or a class for expanded clones.

d_call: -
j_call: TRBJ2-1
v_call: TRBV5-1
clone_size: -
cdr3_aa: CASNTRGLSSYNEQFF
cdr3_nt: TGCGCCAGCAACACCCGAGGGTTGAGCTCCTACAATGAGCAGTTCTTC

d_call: -
j_call: TRBJ2-3
v_call: TRBV25-1
clone_size: -
cdr3_aa: CASSETTHTQYF
cdr3_nt: TGTGCCAGCAGTGAAACAACCCATACGCAGTATTTT

d_call: -
j_call: TRBJ2-5
v_call: TRBV6-5
clone_size: -
cdr3_aa: CASSYSRAETQYF
cdr3_nt: TGTGCCAGCAGTTACAGCAGGGCCGAGACCCAGTACTTC

d_call: TRBD1
j_call: TRBJ1-5
v_call: TRBV9
clone_size: -
cdr3_aa: CASSVGSGGQPQHF
cdr3_nt: TGTGCCAGCAGCGTAGGGTCAGGGGGCCAGCCCCAGCATTTT

d_call: TRBD2
j_call: TRBJ2-1
v_call: TRBV7-6
clone_size: -
cdr3_aa: CASSRTSGRAGNEQFF
cdr3_nt: TGTGCCAGCAGCCGGACTAGCGGGAGGGCAGGGAATGAGCAGTTCTTC

d_call: -
j_call: TRBJ1-4
v_call: TRBV29-1
clone_size: -
cdr3_aa: CSVGGRDPAGINEKLFF
cdr3_nt: TGCAGCGTTGGGGGACGGGACCCGGCGGGAATTAATGAAAAACTGTTTTTT

d_call: TRBD1
j_call: TRBJ1-2
v_call: TRBV30
clone_size: few
cdr3_aa: CAWSVLEWGQVGGYTF
cdr3_nt: TGTGCCTGGAGTGTTTTAGAGTGGGGACAGGTCGGGGGCTACACCTTC

d_call: TRBD2
j_call: TRBJ2-6
v_call: TRBV28
clone_size: -
cdr3_aa: CASSPRTSGNHGANVLTF
cdr3_nt: TGTGCCAGCAGTCCCCGGACTAGCGGGAATCATGGGGCCAACGTCCTGACTTTC

d_call: -
j_call: TRBJ2-7
v_call: TRBV28
clone_size: -
cdr3_aa: CASKFLEGQSYEQYF
cdr3_nt: TGTGCCAGCAAGTTTTTGGAGGGACAGTCCTACGAGCAGTACTTC

d_call: TRBD2
j_call: TRBJ2-7
v_call: TRBV6-1
clone_size: once
cdr3_aa: CASSTPGTSGYEQYF
cdr3_nt: TGTGCCAGCAGTACCCCCGGGACTAGCGGCTACGAGCAGTACTTC

d_call: TRBD1
j_call: TRBJ1-5
v_call: TRBV2
clone_size: -
cdr3_aa: CASSEKGDRVGTYSNQPQHF
cdr3_nt: TGTGCCAGCAGTGAAAAAGGGGACAGGGTTGGAACTTATAGCAATCAGCCCCAGCATTTT

d_call: -
j_call: TRBJ2-1
v_call: TRBV27
clone_size: -
cdr3_aa: CASSLFEVTSYNEQFF
cdr3_nt: TGTGCCAGCAGTTTATTTGAGGTCACCTCCTACAATGAGCAGTTCTTC

d_call: -
j_call: TRBJ2-7
v_call: TRBV7-3
clone_size: -
cdr3_aa: CASSPGTCTYEQYF
cdr3_nt: TGTGCCAGCAGCCCTGGGACTTGCACCTACGAGCAGTACTTC

d_call: -
j_call: TRBJ2-7
v_call: TRBV9
clone_size: -
cdr3_aa: CASSASEVGAREQYF
cdr3_nt: TGTGCCAGCAGCGCGTCCGAGGTAGGGGCGCGGGAGCAGTACTTC